This is a list of T cell receptor beta chains from one sample in a study of Ad26.COV2.S vaccination and SARS-CoV-2 variants. Profiled with immunoSEQ multiplex PCR; TCRdb holds only in-frame clones, not every one. The profile shows around 400,000 clones, 80% to 95% of them singletons. The source was peripheral blood, collected in a trial of Ad26.COV2.S vaccine versus placebo. These receptors originate from a person aged 18-60 years who received the Ad26.COV2.S COVID-19 vaccine or a placebo. Both conserved end residues are part of each CDR3. A D gene is named only where the DNA matches it firmly. Expanded clones are given a class, and other clones once, few, many or no size at all.

TRBJ1-1	NA	NA	TRBV30	CAWTGLNTEAFF	TGTGCCTGGACAGGACTGAACACTGAAGCTTTCTTT
TRBJ2-1	TRBD2	NA	TRBV7-3	CASSFASGSNEQFF	TGTGCCAGCAGCTTCGCTAGCGGGAGCAATGAGCAGTTCTTC
TRBJ1-2	NA	NA	TRBV30	CAYGGLGYGYTF	TGTGCTTACGGTGGTCTCGGCTATGGCTACACCTTC
TRBJ1-1	NA	NA	TRBV3-1/TRBV3-2	CASSLTPGTYPEAFF	TGTGCCAGCAGCCTTACCCCCGGGACATATCCTGAAGCTTTCTTT
TRBJ2-7	TRBD2	NA	TRBV9	CASSVVPGEGEQYF	TGTGCCAGCAGCGTAGTACCGGGGGAGGGCGAGCAGTACTTC
TRBJ2-7	NA	NA	TRBV6-7	CASSPTAAPYEQYF	TGTGCCAGCAGTCCCACCGCTGCCCCCTACGAGCAGTACTTC
TRBJ2-3	NA	NA	TRBV2	CASFTKGFGDTQYF	TGTGCCAGCTTCACGAAGGGATTCGGGGATACGCAGTATTTT
TRBJ1-1	NA	NA	TRBV29-1	CSVEGRGVLGEAFF	TGCAGCGTTGAGGGGAGAGGGGTATTGGGTGAAGCTTTCTTT
TRBJ1-2	NA	few	TRBV7-2	CASSGSVGIVDGYTF	TGTGCCAGCAGCGGAAGTGTAGGGATTGTGGATGGCTACACCTTC
TRBJ1-1	NA	NA	TRBV6-2/TRBV6-3	CASSSTAGNTEAFF	TGTGCCAGCAGCAGTACCGCGGGGAACACTGAAGCTTTCTTT
TRBJ2-7	NA	NA	TRBV28	CASSLEVGGGEQYF	TGTGCCAGCAGTTTAGAAGTGGGAGGAGGCGAGCAGTACTTC
TRBJ1-2	NA	NA	TRBV6-2/TRBV6-3	CASSGTSYGYTF	TGTGCCAGCAGTGGGACAAGCTATGGCTACACCTTC
TRBJ2-7	TRBD2	NA	TRBV14	CASSYSGSSYEQYF	TGTGCCAGCAGCTACAGCGGGAGCTCCTACGAGCAGTACTTC
TRBJ2-7	NA	NA	TRBV28	CASSPGLREQYF	TGTGCCAGCAGTCCCGGTCTGAGGGAGCAGTACTTC
TRBJ2-2	TRBD2	NA	TRBV2	CASAGDDPNTGELFF	TGTGCCAGCGCGGGAGATGATCCGAACACCGGGGAGCTGTTTTTT
TRBJ2-2	NA	NA	TRBV12-3/TRBV12-4	CASSPDTGELFF	TGTGCCAGCAGCCCTGATACCGGGGAGCTGTTTTTT
TRBJ2-1	TRBD1	NA	TRBV6-2/TRBV6-3	CASSYDQGVDEQFF	TGTGCCAGCAGTTACGATCAGGGGGTCGATGAGCAGTTCTTC
TRBJ1-5	NA	NA	TRBV19	CASTSQYRQPQHF	TGTGCCAGTACTTCACAGTATCGGCAGCCCCAGCATTTT